These 19 T cell receptor beta chains originate from one sample sequenced in a study of T cells in tuberculosis. Libraries were prepared by immunoSEQ multiplex PCR; TCRdb keeps only in-frame clonotypes and omits some of them. Among tens of thousands of clones, 93% were seen once, and the ten largest hold 6% to 7.5%. What was sequenced was PBMCs. These receptors were obtained from a donor aged 10 to 29 with latent tuberculosis or without tuberculosis infection.

The chain links TRBV2 to TRBJ2-7; D uncertain. The CDR3 has 12 amino acids. Germline values: CDR1 SNHLY, CDR2 FYNNEI. Trimming took off 1 base at V and 2 bases at J, with 3 bases between the two ends. The CDR3 loop is CASSEGAYEQYF. The CDR3 DNA sequence: TGTGCCAGCAGTGAAGGAGCCTACGAGCAGTACTTC.

This chain uses TRBV5-6 with TRBJ2-3; 7 bases match TRBD2. V was pared by 4 bases and J by 5 bases, with 13 bases of the junction left unmatched. CDR3 length equals 16 residues. Germline V gives CDR1 SGHDT, CDR2 YYEEEE. The CDR3 DNA reads as TGTGCCAGCAGCGGTAGCGGGTGGGATTTCGGAGATACGCAGTATTTT. It specifies CASSGSGWDFGDTQYF. Full variable domain (remainder filled in from reference TRBV5-6 and TRBJ2-3): DAGVTQSPTHLIKTRGQQVTLRCSPKSGHDTVSWYQQALGQGPQFIFQYYEEEERQRGNFPDRFSGHQFPNYSSELNVNALLLGDSALYLCASSGSGWDFGDTQYFGPGTRLTVL.

The V call is TRBV7-9, the J call TRBJ2-7; unclear D gene. The CDR3 covers 12 residues. V gave up 5 bases and J gave up 5 bases, with 10 bases separating them. CDR1 is SEHNR and CDR2 is FQNEAQ in the germline V gene (reference sequence). The CDR3 is CASSLPRDEQYF. In DNA, the CDR3 is TGTGCCAGCAGCCTTCCAAGAGACGAGCAGTACTTC. The variable domain in full, completed from reference TRBV7-9 and TRBJ2-7, reads DTGVSQNPRHKITKRGQNVTFRCDPISEHNRLYWYRQTLGQGPEFLTYFQNEAQLEKSRLLSDRFSAERPKGSFSTLEIQRTEQGDSAMYLCASSLPRDEQYFGPGTRLTVT.

This rearrangement joins TRBV27 to TRBJ2-3; D is possibly TRBD2 (5 bases). The CDR3 runs to 17 residues. From germline, CDR1 is MNHEY and CDR2 SMNVEV (reference sequence). Trimming shortened V by 4 bases and J by 1 base, and 18 bases separated the two germline ends. CDR3 residues: CASSYRYGREGTDTQYF. The CDR3 DNA follows: TGTGCCAGCAGTTATCGATACGGACGGGAAGGCACAGATACGCAGTATTTT.

The J gene is TRBJ2-3, the V gene TRBV19; 7 bases line up with TRBD2. The CDR3 runs 16 residues. V shed 1 base, J shed 1 base, and the junction held 5 bases outside the gene matches. The germline V gene has CDR1 LNHDA and CDR2 SQIVND (reference sequence). The CDR3 region has the DNA TGTGCCAGTAGTATAGGGGGCGGACTAGGCACAGATACGCAGTATTTT. Translating gives CASSIGGGLGTDTQYF.

The rearrangement links TRBV4-1 to TRBJ1-2; 7 nucleotides line up with TRBD1. CDR3 length: 16 residues. With 0 bases clipped from V and 0 bases from J, the junction kept 4 bases outside the gene matches. The germline V gene encodes CDR1 MGHRA and CDR2 YSYEKL. The CDR3 protein is CASSQEGQPTNYGYTF. CDR3 sequence (DNA): TGCGCCAGCAGCCAAGAGGGACAGCCAACTAACTATGGCTACACCTTC.

This clone showed up just once. This sequence joins TRBV7-7 and TRBJ2-2, with 12 bases that match TRBD2. V shed 5 bases, J shed 1 base, and the junction held 2 bases outside the gene matches. The germline V gene encodes CDR1 SSHAT and CDR2 FNYEAQ (reference sequence). The CDR3 is 16 amino acids. CDR3 in amino acids: CASSPTSGGNTGELFF. As DNA, the CDR3 is TGTGCCAGCAGCCCGACTAGCGGGGGGAACACCGGGGAGCTGTTTTTT. Full variable domain (rest looked up from reference TRBV7-7 and TRBJ2-2): GAGVSQSPRYKVTKRGQDVTLRCDPISSHATLYWYQQALGQGPEFLTYFNYEAQPDKSGLPSDRFSAERPEGSISTLTIQRTEQRDSAMYRCASSPTSGGNTGELFFGEGSRLTVL.

This chain connects TRBV7-9 to TRBJ2-5; no clear D. V was trimmed by 5 bases and J by 5 bases, leaving 6 bases between them. In germline, CDR1 is SEHNR, CDR2 FQNEAQ (reference sequence). CDR3 length: 11 amino acids. The CDR3 DNA follows: TGTGCCAGCAGCCCGGGTGAGACCCAGTACTTC. Amino acid sequence: CASSPGETQYF.

The V call is TRBV10-3, the J call TRBJ1-5, with 7 positions matching TRBD1. Germline CDR1 reads ENHRY; CDR2 reads SYGVKD. Trimming took 4 bases from V and 6 from J; bases not matched to a gene: 6. The CDR3 runs 14 residues. The CDR3 DNA reads as TGTGCCATCAGTGGACAGGGTGCAGTTCAGCCCCAGCATTTT. As protein: CAISGQGAVQPQHF.

This clone was seen more than once but under ten times. The chain couples TRBV25-1 to TRBJ1-4; D is uncertain. Between the trimmed V and J ends, which lost 2 bases and 7 bases, there was a span of 8 bases. The CDR3 is made up of 13 amino acids. Per the germline V gene, CDR1 is MGHDK and CDR2 is SYGVNS. The CDR3 bases are TGTGCCAGCAGTGAAGGAGGTGGTGAAAAACTGTTTTTT. It is translated as CASSEGGGEKLFF.

The chain combines TRBV19 with TRBJ1-6; TRBD1 agrees at 9 bases. The CDR3 has 15 residues. The germline V gene has CDR1 LNHDA and CDR2 SQIVND (reference sequence). Trimming removed 3 bases from V and 6 bases from J; junction bases left unmatched: 3. Written as DNA, the CDR3 is TGTGCCAGTAGTATTGGGGACAGGGCTAATTCACCCCTCCACTTT. Translated: CASSIGDRANSPLHF.

This rearrangement joins TRBV18 to TRBJ2-1; 10 nucleotides match TRBD2. Germline CDR1 KGHSH, CDR2 LQKENI. The CDR3 totals 14 residues. Germline trimming cut 1 base from V and 6 bases from J; bases unmatched to any gene: 0. The CDR3 reads CASSPQRGGNEQFF. The CDR3 region has the DNA TGTGCCAGCTCACCACAGCGGGGGGGCAATGAGCAGTTCTTC.

This rearrangement joins TRBV19 to TRBJ1-1; possibly TRBD1 for D (6 bases). V lost 1 base and J lost 3, with 12 bases in between. This CDR3 is built from 15 residues. Germline V gene data show CDR1 as LNHDA and CDR2 as SQIVND (reference sequence). The CDR3 sequence: CASSIGRGQDTEAFF. CDR3 sequence (DNA): TGTGCCAGTAGTATAGGGCGGGGGCAAGACACTGAAGCTTTCTTT.

The table lists this clone with a count of one. The chain recombines TRBV6-4 with TRBJ2-1, with D possibly TRBD2 on 7 matching bases. CDR1 MRHNA and CDR2 SNTAGT come from the germline V gene. V was cut by 2 bases and J by 4 bases, with 12 bases left in between. This CDR3 is 15 amino acids long. Here the CDR3 DNA reads TGTGCCAGCAGTGACGAGGGGGGGACATACAATGAGCAGTTCTTC. Its protein product is CASSDEGGTYNEQFF.

The chain has TRBV2 and TRBJ2-7, with 8 bases lining up with TRBD1. With V trimmed by 6 bases and J by 0 bases, 10 bases remained unmatched. Per germline, CDR1 SNHLY and CDR2 FYNNEI. This CDR3 comprises 16 residues. The CDR3 coding sequence is TGTGCCAGCAGCGGGGACAGGTTGGCCACCTCCTACGAGCAGTACTTC. It yields the protein CASSGDRLATSYEQYF.

The genes are TRBV10-2 and TRBJ1-5, with a weak D call TRBD1 (6 bases). CDR3 size: 14 residues. Trimming cost V 5 bases and J 7 bases, with 15 bases left between them. The V gene's germline CDR1 is WSHSY and CDR2 SAAADI. The CDR3, as DNA: TGCGCCAGCAGTAACCCAGGGGAGGGGCAGCCCCAGCATTTT. It encodes CASSNPGEGQPQHF.

This clone came up a few times. This chain's CDR3 is CASRFRGGNTEAFF. CDR3 sequence (DNA): TGTGCCAGCAGATTTAGGGGGGGGAACACTGAAGCTTTCTTT. The chain recombines TRBV7-2 with TRBJ1-1; D may be TRBD1 (6 bases). This CDR3 comprises 14 residues. Germline loops: CDR1 SGHTA, CDR2 FQGNSA. Trimming removed 6 bases at V and 1 base at J, with 12 bases between.

The chain couples TRBV5-4 to TRBJ2-2; TRBD1 agrees at 7 bases. Trimming took 5 bases from V and 0 from J; bases not matched to a gene: 4. The CDR3 contains 15 residues. Germline V gene data show CDR1 as SGHNT and CDR2 as YYREEE (reference sequence). The CDR3 here is CASRKGGANTGELFF. CDR3 nucleotide sequence: TGTGCCAGCAGGAAAGGGGGCGCGAACACCGGGGAGCTGTTTTTT.

The V gene is TRBV6-1, the J gene TRBJ2-7, with 8 positions matching TRBD2. CDR1 is MNHNS and CDR2 is SASEGT in the germline V gene. This CDR3 is built from 16 residues. After removal of 3 bases from V and 5 bases from J, the junction contained 12 bases not matched to a gene. Written as DNA, the CDR3 is TGTGCCAGCAGTGACGGGGGGGCGGAGCGGGGAGACGAGCAGTACTTC. Translation: CASSDGGAERGDEQYF.